This passage covers 22 T cell receptor beta chains from one sample sequenced in a study of T cells after yellow fever vaccination. Via MiXCR, TCRdb re-called the 5' RACE reads, giving one row per CDR3 protein. The sample carries 100,000 to 150,000 distinct CDR3 sequences, 8.9% recorded once. This material consisted of CD8+ T cells sorted from PBMCs, taken on the day of the yellow fever booster vaccination. The receptors stem from a young man who received the YFV17D yellow fever vaccine.

The chain couples TRBV2 to TRBJ2-1; 10 bases are shared with TRBD2. This CDR3 spans 14 amino acids. Germline lookup yields CDR1 SNHLY and CDR2 FYNNEI. The J segment lost 2 bases and the V segment lost 7 bases, leaving 2 bases of the junction unmatched. The CDR3 sequence is CASMLAGAYNEQFF. The CDR3, as DNA: TGTGCCAGCATGCTAGCGGGGGCCTACAATGAGCAGTTCTTC.

This clonotype appeared a few times. This chain uses TRBV29-1 with TRBJ2-1, with 11 bases fitting TRBD1. The CDR3 sequence is 14 residues long. The V and J ends lost 6 bases and 3 bases, in that order; junction bases with no gene match: 4. The germline V gene encodes CDR1 SQVTM and CDR2 ANQGSEA. The CDR3 bases are TGCAGCGTAGAGGGACAGGGGGTCTACAATGAGCAGTTCTTC. This translates into CSVEGQGVYNEQFF.

This clonotype was counted a few times. The chain joins TRBV6-5 to TRBJ1-4; TRBD1 might be the D (5 bases). CDR3 length equals 13 residues. Trimming took off 5 bases at V and 12 bases at J, with 16 bases between the two ends. Germline lookup yields CDR1 MNHEY and CDR2 SVGAGI. CDR3 in DNA: TGTGCCAGCAGTCCGGGCGCCGGGACGGAACTGTTTTTT. Translating gives CASSPGAGTELFF.

V usage is TRBV6-5 and J usage is TRBJ2-1, with 8 bases lining up with TRBD2. Germline V gene lookup returns CDR1 MNHEY and CDR2 SVGAGI. This CDR3 spans 18 amino acids. The V segment lost 2 bases and the J segment 5 bases; nucleotides outside the gene matches: 14. CDR3 DNA: TGTGCCAGCAGTTACGGCCCTGAGCCGGGACTAGATCACAATGAGCAGTTCTTC. Its translation: CASSYGPEPGLDHNEQFF.

This clonotype has only a few counts. This rearrangement joins TRBV29-1 to TRBJ2-3, with D possibly TRBD1 on 5 matching bases. Trimming left V 1 base short and J 1 base short, with 12 bases between. CDR3 length: 15 amino acids. The germline CDR1 and CDR2 sequences are SQVTM and ANQGSEA. The CDR3 here is CSVEAPQGGTDTQYF. CDR3 in DNA: TGCAGCGTTGAAGCTCCCCAGGGTGGCACAGATACGCAGTATTTT.

Ten or more counts support this clonotype. V and J are TRBV5-1 and TRBJ2-1; no reliable D call. This CDR3 region has 14 residues. Looked up from germline, CDR1 is SGHRS and CDR2 is YFSETQ. V was cut by 0 bases and J by 5 bases, with 9 bases left in between. The CDR3, as DNA: TGCGCCAGCAGCTTGGCCGGTGTCAACAATGAGCAGTTCTTC. This gives the protein CASSLAGVNNEQFF.

The J gene is TRBJ2-2, the V gene TRBV7-9; 7 positions match TRBD2. The ends lost 5 bases at V and 0 bases at J; junction bases unmatched: 9. Per germline, CDR1 SEHNR and CDR2 FQNEAQ (reference sequence). This CDR3 contains 17 residues. The CDR3 region has the DNA TGTGCCAGCAGCATGTTCGGGGGGAAGTCGAACACCGGGGAGCTGTTTTTT. Its translation is CASSMFGGKSNTGELFF.

This clonotype was counted only a few times. The rearrangement joins TRBV6-2 or TRBV6-3 to TRBJ1-5, with D uncertain. Trimming took 4 bases from V and 2 from J, leaving 9 bases between them. Germline lookup yields CDR1 MNHEY and CDR2 SVGEGT. This CDR3 is built from 14 residues. CDR3 in amino acids: CASSSREGNQPQHF. In nucleotides, the CDR3 is TGTGCCAGCAGTTCCCGGGAAGGCAATCAGCCCCAGCATTTT.

This clonotype has a handful of counts. V usage is TRBV10-3 and J usage is TRBJ1-5; 7 bases match TRBD1. CDR3 length: 14 amino acids. The V gene end was trimmed by 3 bases and the J gene end by 6 bases; junction bases not matched to a gene: 5. CDR1 is ENHRY and CDR2 is SYGVKD in the germline V gene. The CDR3 protein is CAISEQGPAQPQHF. CDR3 in DNA: TGTGCCATCAGTGAACAGGGGCCCGCTCAGCCCCAGCATTTT.

This clonotype was counted between two and nine times. The chain joins TRBV7-6 to TRBJ2-3; D not certain. V shed 3 bases and J shed 2 bases, with 6 bases lying between them. Germline assignment: CDR1 SGHVS and CDR2 FNYEAQ. The CDR3 contains 13 residues. The CDR3 loop is CASSLLSTDTQYF. DNA for the CDR3: TGTGCCAGCAGCTTGCTGTCCACAGATACGCAGTATTTT.

The sample holds a few counts of this clonotype. The rearrangement joins TRBV12-5 to TRBJ1-2; no definite D call. V was cut by 1 base and J by 4 bases, with 7 bases left in between. The CDR3 length is 13 residues. Per the germline V gene, CDR1 is LGHNT and CDR2 is FRNRAP. The CDR3 spells CASGLAGVYGYTF. The CDR3 DNA sequence: TGTGCTAGTGGTTTGGCAGGCGTCTATGGCTACACCTTC. The whole variable domain, filled in from reference TRBV12-5 and TRBJ1-2, reads DARVTQTPRHKVTEMGQEVTMRCQPILGHNTVFWYRQTMMQGLELLAYFRNRAPLDDSGMPKDRFSAEMPDATLATLKIQPSEPRDSAVYFCASGLAGVYGYTFGSGTRLTVV.

The gene calls are TRBV25-1 and TRBJ2-5; D might be TRBD1 or TRBD2, each matching 5 bases. With 2 bases removed from V and 5 bases from J, the gap between germline ends came to 12 bases. Per germline, CDR1 MGHDK and CDR2 SYGVNS. The CDR3 is 14 amino acids. In DNA, the CDR3 is TGTGCCAGCAGTGAAGAGGGGTATCGGGAGACCCAGTACTTC. Residues: CASSEEGYRETQYF. The full variable domain, rest sourced from reference TRBV25-1 and TRBJ2-5, is EADIYQTPRYLVIGTGKKITLECSQTMGHDKMYWYQQDPGMELHLIHYSYGVNSTEKGDLSSESTVSRIRTEHFPLTLESARPSHTSQYLCASSEEGYRETQYFGPGTRLLVL.

This clonotype was recorded a few times. This chain connects TRBV12-3 or TRBV12-4 to TRBJ2-5; 13 bases match TRBD2. CDR3 length equals 15 residues. The V and J ends lost 6 bases and 5 bases, in that order; junction bases with no gene match: 6. CDR3 nucleotides: TGTGCCAGCAGAGGGACTAGCGGGGAGGGGGAGACCCAGTACTTC. Translation: CASRGTSGEGETQYF.

Many counts were recorded for this clonotype. This chain joins TRBV6-5 and TRBJ2-7, with D perhaps TRBD1 (6 bases). From germline, CDR1 is MNHEY and CDR2 SVGAGI. Between the trimmed V and J ends, which lost 5 bases and 3 bases, there was a span of 17 bases. The CDR3 has 15 amino acids. CDR3 bases: TGTGCCAGCAGTCCAACCCTGGACAGATTCTACGAGCAGTACTTC. Residues: CASSPTLDRFYEQYF.

This chain connects TRBV12-3 or TRBV12-4 to TRBJ2-2; TRBD1 might be the D (6 bases). CDR3 length: 14 residues. Trimming took off 4 bases at V and 4 bases at J, with 10 bases between the two ends. CDR3 nucleotide sequence: TGTGCCAGCAGTTCGGGACAAATCACCGGGGAGCTGTTTTTT. Translating it yields CASSSGQITGELFF.

The chain combines TRBV7-2 with TRBJ2-7; D is undetermined. The CDR3 length is 16 residues. From germline, CDR1 is SGHTA and CDR2 FQGNSA. The germline V and J ends were trimmed by 1 base and 3 bases, with 16 bases remaining between them. The CDR3: CASSLVSGPRVYEQYF. CDR3 DNA: TGTGCCAGCAGCTTAGTGAGTGGCCCACGGGTCTACGAGCAGTACTTC.

There are many counts of this clonotype. The V and J genes are TRBV4-1 and TRBJ2-1, with D tentatively TRBD2 (7 bases). This CDR3 comprises 16 residues. From germline, CDR1 is MGHRA and CDR2 YSYEKL. Trimming pared 0 bases from V and 3 bases from J, leaving 12 bases between. The CDR3 sequence: CASSQDGGGFYNEQFF. The CDR3 DNA follows: TGCGCCAGCAGCCAAGATGGGGGGGGCTTCTACAATGAGCAGTTCTTC.

In its sample, this clonotype was seen many times. The J gene is TRBJ1-1, the V gene TRBV5-1; D not certain. The CDR3 is 13 amino acids. Germline V gives CDR1 SGHRS, CDR2 YFSETQ. V lost 1 base and J lost 1, with 5 bases in between. The CDR3 region is CASSLTANTEAFF. CDR3 DNA sequence: TGCGCCAGCAGCTTGACAGCGAACACTGAAGCTTTCTTT.

This clonotype was counted at least ten times. This chain joins TRBV20-1 and TRBJ2-1; 12 positions agree with TRBD1. CDR1 and CDR2 (germline): DFQATT, SNEGSKA (reference sequence). J was trimmed by 9 bases and V by 3 bases; bases with no gene match: 3. This CDR3 spans 13 amino acids. The CDR3 bases are TGCAGTGCTAGTGGGACAGGGGGCACTGAGCAGTTCTTC. Its translation: CSASGTGGTEQFF.

This sequence joins TRBV9 and TRBJ2-7, with a possible D match to TRBD1 (6 bases). The CDR3 runs 15 residues. The V end was cut by 4 bases, the J end by 6 bases, with 20 bases between. CDR1 and CDR2 (germline): SGDLS, YYNGEE. CDR3 coding DNA: TGTGCCAGCAGCCCCGGACAGTTTAGGTATGGCGAGCAGTACTTC. It codes for CASSPGQFRYGEQYF.

V and J are TRBV28 and TRBJ2-3, with D perhaps matching TRBD2 (6 bases). V gave up 8 bases and J gave up 0 bases, with 15 bases separating them. Germline CDR1 MDHEN, CDR2 SYDVKM. The CDR3 loop spans 15 amino acids. CDR3 in DNA: TGTGCCAGCGGCGGGGCAACCACTAGCACAGATACGCAGTATTTT. Its protein product is CASGGATTSTDTQYF.

This clonotype was found many times. The chain links TRBV7-8 to TRBJ2-3, with 8 bases aligning to TRBD2. V was clipped by 4 bases and J by 6 bases; unmatched bases: 12. The germline V gene has CDR1 SGHVS and CDR2 FQNEAQ. CDR3 length: 16 residues. CDR3: CASSSAGLESVDTQYF. The CDR3 DNA reads TGTGCCAGCAGCTCGGCGGGACTAGAGTCAGTTGATACGCAGTATTTT.